The source of this TCR beta chain is a study of blood T cell repertoires in COVID-19. Study summary: Acute-phase and convalescent COVID-19 samples originated in the United States, Italy and Spain. PBMCs, B-cell-depleted T cells, or T cells provided the cDNA or gDNA that made up the material.

Sequencing was performed with immunoSEQ multiplex PCR; in TCRdb, only in-frame clones are kept and a portion is missing. The sample shows 130,000 to 150,000 clones, roughly 90% of them seen only once. Assignments of participants to cohorts depended upon their own reported clinical history. This CDR3 has 16 residues. The trim removed 5 bases at V and 3 bases at J, leaving 10 bases unmatched. Germline CDR1 is LNHNV and CDR2 is YYDKDF (reference sequence). The chain joins TRBV15 to TRBJ2-3; 8 nucleotides line up with TRBD2. The receptor's source is a woman in her twenties or thirties with acute COVID-19. Sequencing input: PBMCs or T cells enriched from blood (not recorded which). Here the CDR3 reads CATSETHAGGTDTQYF. CDR3 nucleotides: TGTGCCACCAGCGAAACCCACGCGGGGGGAACAGATACGCAGTATTTT.